A selection of T cell receptor beta chains follows, all from one sample in a study of cytomegalovirus exposure and HLA in healthy donors. Here immunoSEQ multiplex PCR was the method, and the copy in TCRdb shows in-frame clones only, minus some. The data contain 150,000 to 250,000 clones, around 80% of them seen just once; the ten biggest clones take up roughly 4.5%. The sequenced sample consisted of PBMCs. The origin of the receptors is a woman aged 25-40 years in good health and CMV-seropositive. Each CDR3 is given with its conserved first and last residue. D genes are given only for firm matches. Clone size is given for some rows only: seen once, a few or many times, or a class if the clone is expanded.

.	.	TRBJ2-3	TRBV4-3	TGCGCCAGCAGCCAAGATCGGGCAGGGTGGAGCACAGATACGCAGTATTTT	CASSQDRAGWSTDTQYF
.	.	TRBJ1-2	TRBV6-5	TGTGCCAGCAGTTACTCGACCAGGGACTATGGCTACACCTTC	CASSYSTRDYGYTF
TRBD2	few	TRBJ2-1	TRBV9	TGTGCCAGCAGCGGATGGCTAGCGGACAATGAGCAGTTCTTC	CASSGWLADNEQFF
.	.	TRBJ1-4	TRBV7-9	TGTGCCAGCAGACGAGGGCTTAATGAAAAACTGTTTTTT	CASRRGLNEKLFF
.	few	TRBJ1-1	TRBV23-1	TGCGCCAGCAGGTTGGTTACAGAGCTAAACACTGAAGCTTTCTTT	CASRLVTELNTEAFF
.	.	TRBJ2-4	TRBV6-1	TGTGCCAGCAGTGAATTGGGGGGTGGCAAAAACATTCAGTACTTC	CASSELGGGKNIQYF
.	once	TRBJ2-2	TRBV7-2	TGTGCCAGCAGCTTTGACTTTAGCACCGGGGAGCTGTTTTTT	CASSFDFSTGELFF
TRBD1	.	TRBJ1-2	TRBV4-1	TGCGCCAGCAGCCAATCGCTGGGACAGGGGAACTATGGCTACACCTTC	CASSQSLGQGNYGYTF
.	few	TRBJ2-7	TRBV6-5	TGTGCCAGCAGTTCTCCCCCCTTGAAAGCGGGCCACGAGCAGTACTTC	CASSSPPLKAGHEQYF
.	.	TRBJ1-4	TRBV5-1	TGCGCCAGCAGAAGTAGGGGGAACGGCGATGAAAAACTGTTTTTT	CASRSRGNGDEKLFF
TRBD1	.	TRBJ2-7	TRBV5-1	TGCGCCAGCAGCCTAGGGACAGGCCCTTACGAGCAGTACTTC	CASSLGTGPYEQYF
TRBD1	.	TRBJ1-5	TRBV7-8	TGTGCCACCTCAGGACAGGTCGGCCTATTTGGACAGCCCCAGCATTTT	CATSGQVGLFGQPQHF
.	few	TRBJ2-2	TRBV11-2	TGTGCCAGCAGCCTCGGGGCCGGGGAGCTGTTTTTT	CASSLGAGELFF
.	few	TRBJ1-4	TRBV6-5	TGTGCCAGCAGGCGCTTGACACAGTTGGAAAAACTGTTTTTT	CASRRLTQLEKLFF
.	.	TRBJ1-6	TRBV6-1	TGTGCCAGCAGTAGCTTTCCGGCACAGGATTCACCCCTCCACTTT	CASSSFPAQDSPLHF
.	once	TRBJ2-5	TRBV30	TGTGCCTGGAGTGTACCGGGTTTCGCGTCAGAGACCCAGTACTTC	CAWSVPGFASETQYF
.	.	TRBJ1-5	TRBV6-5	TGTGCCAGCAGTGGCGGTCAGTACAATCAGCCCCAGCATTTT	CASSGGQYNQPQHF
TRBD1	.	TRBJ2-2	TRBV18	TGTGCCAGCTCACCACCGCTTCGGGACAGGGTGAACCTTGGGAACACCGGGGAGCTGTTTTTT	CASSPPLRDRVNLGNTGELFF
TRBD1	.	TRBJ2-2	TRBV29-1	TGCAGCGTTGAGACAGGGGGCACCGGGGAGCTGTTTTTT	CSVETGGTGELFF
.	.	TRBJ2-2	TRBV18	TGTGCCAGCTCGGGAACAGGCGCGGACACCGGGGAGCTGTTTTTT	CASSGTGADTGELFF
.	.	TRBJ1-2	TRBV27	TGTGCCAGCAGTTCCGACCGGAGAGGCTACACCTTC	CASSSDRRGYTF
.	.	TRBJ2-5	TRBV6-5	TGTGCCAGCAGTTACACTACAGGCGATCAAGAGACCCAGTACTTC	CASSYTTGDQETQYF
.	.	TRBJ2-3	TRBV2	TGTGCCAGCAGCGCCGACAGGTCCACAGATACGCAGTATTTT	CASSADRSTDTQYF
.	.	TRBJ1-5	TRBV21-1	TGTGCCAGCAGCACCTATACGGACAGGGGTCAGCCCCAGCATTTT	CASSTYTDRGQPQHF
TRBD2	few	TRBJ2-7	TRBV29-1	TGCAGCGTTGAATTCTGGGATCGGGACTATGGCGAGCAGTACTTC	CSVEFWDRDYGEQYF
.	.	TRBJ2-7	TRBV7-8	TGTGCCAGCACCCCCAGCGGCTACGAGCAGTACTTC	CASTPSGYEQYF
.	.	TRBJ1-4	TRBV7-8	TGTGCCAGCAGCCCGGGGGGGGGTAATGAAAAACTGTTTTTT	CASSPGGGNEKLFF
.	.	TRBJ1-4	TRBV4-1	TGCGCCAGCAGCCAAAACGGTGAAAAACTGTTTTTT	CASSQNGEKLFF
.	few	TRBJ1-5	TRBV19	TGTGCCAGTAGTCTTGGGGCGCAAGGGAGCAATCAGCCCCAGCATTTT	CASSLGAQGSNQPQHF
.	.	TRBJ2-7	TRBV15	TGTGCCACCAGCAGACTGAGCGGTAGCTCCTACGAGCAGTACTTC	CATSRLSGSSYEQYF
.	.	TRBJ2-7	TRBV4-1	TGCGCCAGCAGCCAAGCAGGGATCTCCTACGAGCAGTACTTC	CASSQAGISYEQYF
TRBD2	.	TRBJ2-1	TRBV13	TGTGCCAGCAAGGGACGGTTAGCGGGGGGGCCCTACAATGAGCAGTTCTTC	CASKGRLAGGPYNEQFF
.	.	TRBJ2-7	TRBV11-2	TGTGCCAGCAGCTTAGTTAGCTACGAGCAGTACTTC	CASSLVSYEQYF
TRBD2	.	TRBJ2-1	TRBV2	TGTGCCAGCAAAGGGCTGCGGGAGGGACGCCAGTTCTTC	CASKGLREGRQFF
.	.	TRBJ1-1	TRBV4-3	TGCGCCAGCAGCCAAGTTGTTCTGACTGAAGCTTTCTTT	CASSQVVLTEAFF
TRBD2	few	TRBJ2-1	TRBV12-5	TGTGCTAGTGGTTTGAGCCGCGGACTAGCGGGGCCCAAAGGTTGGAATGAGCAGTTCTTC	CASGLSRGLAGPKGWNEQFF